The rows below give T cell receptor beta chains drawn from one sample of a study of vaccination effects on CD4 cells after COVID-19. Which antigens these TCRs recognize remains unknown. Generated by immunoSEQ multiplex PCR, the TCRdb table keeps only in-frame clones and is missing some. The repertoire includes tens of thousands of clones, about 80% of them detected once, and under 3.5% sits in the top ten. The sequencing used CD4+ T cells from PBMCs cultured without peptide, collected before COVID-19 vaccination. Every receptor here comes from a human donor who received a COVID-19 vaccine. The CDR3 runs from the conserved cysteine through the conserved F or W. The D gene is left open where the match is weak. Clone size appears in some rows only: once, few, many, or a class for an expanded clone.

CDR3aa: CASSQDWAGAAQYF
CDR3nt: TGTGCCAGCAGCCAAGATTGGGCGGGGGCAGCGCAGTATTTT
j_gene: TRBJ2-3
d_gene: -
v_gene: TRBV3-1/TRBV3-2
len: 14
abundance: -

CDR3aa: CASLVTGTAYNEQFF
CDR3nt: TGTGCCAGTTTGGTCACCGGGACAGCCTACAATGAGCAGTTCTTC
j_gene: TRBJ2-1
d_gene: TRBD1
v_gene: TRBV18
len: 15
abundance: -

CDR3aa: CASRYAGAGANVLTF
CDR3nt: TGTGCCAGCAGATACGCCGGGGCTGGGGCCAACGTCCTGACTTTC
j_gene: TRBJ2-6
d_gene: -
v_gene: TRBV25-1
len: 15
abundance: -

CDR3aa: CASSQEGFRDSGANVLTF
CDR3nt: TGTGCCAGCAGCCAAGAAGGTTTTAGGGACTCTGGGGCCAACGTCCTGACTTTC
j_gene: TRBJ2-6
d_gene: -
v_gene: TRBV4-2
len: 18
abundance: -

CDR3aa: CASRPSSETQYF
CDR3nt: TGTGCCAGCAGACCTTCATCTGAGACCCAGTACTTC
j_gene: TRBJ2-5
d_gene: -
v_gene: TRBV6-6
len: 12
abundance: -

CDR3aa: CASSLNRGGGELFF
CDR3nt: TGTGCCAGCAGCTTAAATAGGGGGGGCGGGGAGCTGTTTTTT
j_gene: TRBJ2-2
d_gene: -
v_gene: TRBV7-2
len: 14
abundance: -

CDR3aa: CASQPQGLVDTQYF
CDR3nt: TGCGCCAGCCAGCCACAGGGATTGGTAGATACGCAGTATTTT
j_gene: TRBJ2-3
d_gene: -
v_gene: TRBV5-1
len: 14
abundance: once

CDR3aa: CASSQDPLKAGGRTDTQYF
CDR3nt: TGTGCCAGCAGCCAAGACCCCCTTAAAGCGGGGGGACGCACAGATACGCAGTATTTT
j_gene: TRBJ2-3
d_gene: TRBD2
v_gene: TRBV3-1/TRBV3-2
len: 19
abundance: -

CDR3aa: CASSLKGSNQPQHF
CDR3nt: TGTGCCAGCAGTTTAAAGGGGTCGAATCAGCCCCAGCATTTT
j_gene: TRBJ1-5
d_gene: -
v_gene: TRBV27
len: 14
abundance: -

CDR3aa: CASSAYSIALGETQYF
CDR3nt: TGTGCCAGCAGTGCCTATTCTATTGCCCTAGGGGAGACCCAGTACTTC
j_gene: TRBJ2-5
d_gene: -
v_gene: TRBV2
len: 16
abundance: once

CDR3aa: CASRKNTGFVQETQYF
CDR3nt: TGTGCCAGCAGAAAAAACACAGGGTTTGTCCAAGAGACCCAGTACTTC
j_gene: TRBJ2-5
d_gene: -
v_gene: TRBV11-2
len: 16
abundance: -

CDR3aa: CSAPRSYGYTF
CDR3nt: TGCAGTGCCCCCCGGAGCTATGGCTACACCTTC
j_gene: TRBJ1-2
d_gene: -
v_gene: TRBV20-1
len: 11
abundance: -